This T cell receptor beta chain was captured by sequencing in a study of T cell responses to AZD1222 COVID-19 vaccine. Study results and limitations: Just 5 to 7 AZD1222 recipients tested seropositive at baseline. Spike-spanning, vaccine-associated CD4 TCRs were dominant at 160-218 and 743-854.

With respect to this clone: Its specificity is unknown.

The data were produced by immunoSEQ multiplex PCR, yet TCRdb's version contains in-frame clones alone and is incomplete. The sample includes fewer than 150,000 clones, over 75% of them seen just once. Germline CDR1 is SGHVS and CDR2 is FQNEAQ. The CDR3 consists of 17 residues. Germline trimming cut 5 bases from V and 4 bases from J; bases unmatched to any gene: 17. The genes are TRBV7-8 and TRBJ2-7, with 7 bases aligning to TRBD2. The TCR originated in an adult in good health. The material was peripheral blood, obtained on day 0 of AZD1222 vaccination. This chain's CDR3 is CASSLGEGMFLLYEQYF. Written as DNA, the CDR3 is TGTGCCAGCAGCCTGGGGGAGGGTATGTTTCTTCTTTACGAGCAGTACTTC.